Listed below are T cell receptor beta chains from one sample, sequenced in a study of shared clonotypes between healthy human individuals. Using immunoSEQ multiplex PCR, the repertoire was profiled, and TCRdb retains in-frame clones only, with some absent. Found here are 450,000 to 700,000 clones, 95% to 96% of them singletons; the top ten hold 0.085% to 0.11%. The specimen sequenced was naive CD8+ T cells sorted from blood. These receptors all come from a woman aged 30 to 39 in good health. CDR3s include the opening cysteine and the closing phenylalanine or tryptophan. Fields, in order: V gene, J gene, D gene, clone size, CDR3 DNA, CDR3 protein. D genes are given only for firm matches. Clone size is given for some rows only: seen once, a few or many times, or a class if the clone is expanded.

TRBV7-9,TRBJ1-5,-,-,TGTGCCAGCAGCCCGCTCTTAGGCAATCAGCCCCAGCATTTT,CASSPLLGNQPQHF
TRBV7-8,TRBJ2-6,-,-,TGTGCCAGCAGCCTGCACCGCGTCGCGTCTGGGGCCAACGTCCTGACTTTC,CASSLHRVASGANVLTF
TRBV19,TRBJ2-5,TRBD2,-,TGTGCCAGTAGTATTGCGACTAGCGGGGCAGTAGGGACCCAGTACTTC,CASSIATSGAVGTQYF
TRBV4-2,TRBJ2-7,TRBD2,once,TGTGCCAGCAGCCTTTGGACTAGCGGCTCCTACGAGCAGTACTTC,CASSLWTSGSYEQYF
TRBV27,TRBJ2-2,TRBD2,-,TGTGCCAGCAGATCTGGGACTAGCGGGAAGGGTACCGGGGAGCTGTTTTTT,CASRSGTSGKGTGELFF
TRBV10-2,TRBJ2-7,-,-,TGCGCCAGCAGTGATGGCATCTCCTACGAGCAGTACTTC,CASSDGISYEQYF
TRBV6-1,TRBJ1-2,-,-,TGTGCCAGCAGACTACTCCGCCCGATTTCATATGGCTACACCTTC,CASRLLRPISYGYTF
TRBV7-2,TRBJ2-2,-,-,TGTGCCAGCAGCTTAGAAGGCAGGGGACCCGGGGAGCTGTTTTTT,CASSLEGRGPGELFF
TRBV9,TRBJ2-1,TRBD2,-,TGTGCCAGCAGCGTAGCCAGTAGCGGGAGGGCCCATGAGCAGTTCTTC,CASSVASSGRAHEQFF
TRBV19,TRBJ1-5,-,-,TGTGCCAGTAGTATAAGTTTTTCAGCCTATCAGCCCCAGCATTTT,CASSISFSAYQPQHF
TRBV19,TRBJ2-5,-,-,TGTGCCAGTAGTATTCGGGGAGAGACCCAGTACTTC,CASSIRGETQYF
TRBV28,TRBJ2-1,-,once,TGTGCCAGCAGCCTAGGGGGAGAGGGGGTCCACAATGAGCAGTTCTTC,CASSLGGEGVHNEQFF
TRBV28,TRBJ2-7,-,-,TGTGCCAGCAGCTCCCCCCAGGTTACCCGGGCCCACTACGAGCAGTACTTC,CASSSPQVTRAHYEQYF
TRBV7-8,TRBJ2-5,-,-,TGTGCCAGCAGCTTAGAGGGCAGGGAGTCTTACGAAGAGACCCAGTACTTC,CASSLEGRESYEETQYF
TRBV5-4,TRBJ2-7,TRBD2,-,TGTGCCAGCAGCTTACCGGGACTAGCGGGAGGGCCGACCGACGAGCAGTACTTC,CASSLPGLAGGPTDEQYF
TRBV6-1,TRBJ2-4,-,once,TGTGCCAGCAGTGAAAGCGGCCGAAAAAACATTCAGTACTTC,CASSESGRKNIQYF
TRBV28,TRBJ2-1,TRBD2,-,TGTGCCAGCACCCCAGCGGGAAATACGGAGAGAGGTGGATACAATGAGCAGTTCTTC,CASTPAGNTERGGYNEQFF